Presented here are 27 T cell receptor beta chains from one specimen sequenced in a study of blood T cell repertoires in COVID-19. Assay: immunoSEQ multiplex PCR; the TCRdb copy retains only in-frame clones and omits some. The repertoire holds about 250,000 clones, with approximately 89% as singletons. The sequencing input was peripheral blood. These receptors originate from a woman between 35 and 50 years old who had recovered from COVID-19.

This chain joins TRBV27 and TRBJ1-1; D is unresolved. Germline V gene data show CDR1 as MNHEY and CDR2 as SMNVEV (reference sequence). This CDR3 is 13 amino acids long. Trimming removed 0 bases from V and 9 bases from J, with 11 bases in between. As DNA, the CDR3 is TGTGCCAGCAGTTTATCACCCGGGAATAAAGCTTTCTTT. This encodes CASSLSPGNKAFF.

The V gene is TRBV6-2 or TRBV6-3, the J gene TRBJ2-1; 16 nucleotides align to TRBD2. The length of the CDR3 is 16 residues. V lost 5 bases and J lost 9; bases outside the gene matches: 7. CDR1 and CDR2 (germline): MNHEY, SVGEGT. The CDR3 region is CASSRTGTSGRGEQFF. The CDR3 DNA reads as TGTGCCAGCAGTCGAACCGGGACTAGCGGGAGGGGTGAGCAGTTCTTC.

The V gene is TRBV3-1 (or the pseudogene TRBV3-2), the J gene TRBJ2-2; no definite D call. Germline V lookup: CDR1 LGHDT, CDR2 YNNKEL (reference sequence). V lost 4 bases to trimming and J lost 6 bases, with 6 bases between them. The length of the CDR3 is 12 residues. The CDR3 sequence is CASSLVSGELFF. The CDR3 DNA reads as TGTGCCAGCAGCCTAGTATCCGGGGAGCTGTTTTTT.

This clone was found once. The chain has TRBV7-2 and TRBJ2-1, with 9 bases that match TRBD1. This CDR3 is built from 16 residues. Trimming took 5 bases from V and 8 from J; bases not matched to a gene: 13. Germline V gene lookup returns CDR1 SGHTA and CDR2 FQGNSA. CDR3 in DNA: TGTGCCAGCAGCCCCCCACCGGGACAGGGTGTGTATGAGCAGTTCTTC. Residues: CASSPPPGQGVYEQFF.

This clone has a handful of counts. The chain is built from TRBV6-2 or TRBV6-3 and TRBJ2-7, with D possibly being TRBD1 (6 bases). The germline CDR1 and CDR2 sequences are MNHEY and SVGEGT. V was shortened by 2 bases and J by 4 bases, with 12 bases between the two germline ends. CDR3 size: 14 residues. In DNA, the CDR3 is TGTGCCAGCAGTTACGAGGGACACAAGTACGAGCAGTACGTC. It yields the protein CASSYEGHKYEQYV.

This clone occurred once. The gene calls are TRBV6-5 and TRBJ2-7; 8 positions agree with TRBD1. The CDR3 covers 15 residues. Germline CDR1 reads MNHEY; CDR2 reads SVGAGI. Trimming cost V 6 bases and J 5 bases; bases outside gene matches: 12. The CDR3 loop reads CASRVRTGIIHEQYF. CDR3 in DNA: TGTGCCAGCAGGGTCAGGACAGGGATAATACACGAGCAGTACTTC.

The DNA of the CDR3 is TGTGCCACCAGCATAGGACAGGACACGCAGTATTTT. Residues: CATSIGQDTQYF. The chain links TRBV15 to TRBJ2-3, with 7 bases that match TRBD1. V was pared by 4 bases and J by 9 bases, with 4 bases of the junction left unmatched. This CDR3 has 12 amino acids. Germline values: CDR1 LNHNV, CDR2 YYDKDF (reference sequence).

The CDR3 sequence: CATSDGLAGGETGELFF. DNA for the CDR3: TGTGCCACCAGTGATGGACTAGCGGGAGGTGAAACCGGGGAGCTGTTTTTT. V gene TRBV24-1 combines with J gene TRBJ2-2; 14 bases map to TRBD2. V lost 3 bases and J lost 5; bases outside the gene matches: 4. Germline CDR1 KGHDR, CDR2 SFDVKD. The CDR3 consists of 17 residues.

The chain combines TRBV5-4 with TRBJ1-2; TRBD1 matches 8 bases. The germline gives CDR1 SGHNT, CDR2 YYREEE (reference sequence). This CDR3 comprises 13 residues. J lost 9 bases, V lost 3 bases, and 7 bases had no gene match. The CDR3 protein is CASSSRDRYSYTF. DNA for the CDR3: TGTGCCAGCAGCTCCCGGGACAGGTATAGCTACACCTTC.

The chain is built from TRBV2 and TRBJ2-1; 10 nucleotides align to TRBD2. V lost 7 bases, J lost 0 bases, and 12 bases stayed unmatched. CDR1 and CDR2 from the germline V gene are SNHLY and FYNNEI. The CDR3 length is 18 residues. CDR3 loop: CASTQLAGLLSSYNEQFF. CDR3 DNA sequence: TGTGCCAGCACCCAACTAGCGGGGTTATTGAGCTCCTACAATGAGCAGTTCTTC.

The chain links TRBV25-1 to TRBJ2-3; 7 positions match TRBD2. Trimming took 5 bases from V and 5 from J; bases not matched to a gene: 10. Germline V gene lookup returns CDR1 MGHDK and CDR2 SYGVNS. The CDR3 runs 15 residues. The CDR3 coding sequence is TGTGCCAGCAGTCTAACTAGCGCCCCAGGAGATACGCAGTATTTT. Its translation: CASSLTSAPGDTQYF.

The rearrangement joins TRBV5-4 to TRBJ1-1; TRBD1 matches at 10 bases. Germline CDR1 SGHNT, CDR2 YYREEE (reference sequence). CDR3 size: 16 residues. The V gene end was trimmed by 5 bases and the J gene end by 1 base; junction bases not matched to a gene: 8. The CDR3 spells CASSRRDRGPNTEAFF. The DNA of the CDR3 is TGTGCCAGCAGTCGCCGGGACAGGGGCCCGAACACTGAAGCTTTCTTT.

This chain links TRBV5-4 with TRBJ2-2, with 11 bases matching TRBD1. The CDR3 runs 15 residues. V gave up 2 bases and J gave up 8 bases; unmatched junction bases: 5. CDR1 SGHNT and CDR2 YYREEE come from the germline V gene (reference sequence). DNA for the CDR3: TGTGCCAGCAGCTTTGGACAGGGGGCCTTAGGGGAGCTGTTTTTT. Its protein product is CASSFGQGALGELFF.

V gene TRBV9 combines with J gene TRBJ2-5, with 7 nucleotides matching TRBD2. The CDR3 runs to 15 residues. Germline V lookup: CDR1 SGDLS, CDR2 YYNGEE. V lost 3 bases to trimming and J lost 4 bases; unmatched junction nucleotides: 9. CDR3 sequence (DNA): TGTGCCAGCAGCGCCCTGGACTGGGGGGGAGAGACCCAGTACTTC. Translating gives CASSALDWGGETQYF.

The V and J genes are TRBV9 and TRBJ2-5, with TRBD2 as a possible D gene (6 bases). CDR3 size: 15 residues. Germline CDR1 SGDLS, CDR2 YYNGEE. V was shortened by 0 bases and J by 11 bases, with 20 bases between the two germline ends. Here the CDR3 reads CASSVESIAASPQYF. CDR3 coding DNA: TGTGCCAGCAGCGTAGAATCGATAGCGGCGTCCCCACAGTACTTC.

J is TRBJ2-5 and V is TRBV2, with 7 positions matching TRBD2. This CDR3 has 15 amino acids. The V gene's germline CDR1 is SNHLY and CDR2 FYNNEI. The V gene end was trimmed by 5 bases and the J gene end by 5 bases; junction bases not matched to a gene: 11. The CDR3 is CASSWGLTGVETQYF. CDR3 sequence (DNA): TGTGCCAGCAGTTGGGGACTAACGGGGGTCGAGACCCAGTACTTC.

Written as DNA, the CDR3 is TGCGCCAGCAGCTTGGGATCGCGGGGCGGGAGAAGCACAGATACGCAGTATTTT. This sequence encodes CASSLGSRGGRSTDTQYF. The chain employs TRBV5-1 and TRBJ2-3; 7 bases fit TRBD2. This CDR3 region has 18 residues. Germline V CDR1 and CDR2: SGHRS, YFSETQ. J lost 0 bases, V lost 0 bases, and 10 bases had no gene match.

CDR3 nucleotides: TGCGCCAGCAGCCTGGGACAGTCGGTCTACGAGCAGTACTTC. Its translation is CASSLGQSVYEQYF. The gene calls are TRBV5-1 and TRBJ2-7; 7 bases are shared with TRBD1. CDR3 length: 14 residues. Germline CDR1 and CDR2: SGHRS and YFSETQ. V shed 4 bases, J shed 3 bases, and the junction held 7 bases outside the gene matches.

The count of this clone is one. The chain has TRBV18 and TRBJ1-6; 10 bases agree with TRBD1. The CDR3 covers 15 residues. Losses at the gene ends were 3 bases for V and 7 bases for J; bases not matched to a gene: 3. In germline, CDR1 is KGHSH, CDR2 LQKENI. CDR3 sequence (DNA): TGTGCCAGCTCACCGCGGACAGGGGGGAATTCACCCCTCCACTTT. Translated: CASSPRTGGNSPLHF.

The chain joins TRBV19 to TRBJ2-7; D gene uncertain. V was pared by 0 bases and J by 0 bases, with 6 bases between. Germline CDR1 LNHDA, CDR2 SQIVND (reference sequence). This CDR3 has 14 amino acids. The CDR3 loop is CASSIDSSSYEQYV. In DNA form, the CDR3 reads TGTGCCAGTAGTATAGACTCGAGCTCCTACGAGCAGTACGTC.

This sequence joins TRBV10-3 and TRBJ1-1; the match to TRBD1 covers 8 bases. The CDR3 is 13 amino acids. Germline V gene data show CDR1 as ENHRY and CDR2 as SYGVKD. The junction had 3 bases not matched to a gene; V was cut back by 6 bases and J by 3 bases. This CDR3 reads CAIRDRVYTEAFF. The CDR3 coding sequence is TGTGCCATCAGGGACAGGGTCTACACTGAAGCTTTCTTT.

The chain joins TRBV6-4 to TRBJ2-1, with 8 bases aligning to TRBD2. CDR3 length equals 15 residues. Germline V gene lookup returns CDR1 MRHNA and CDR2 SNTAGT. V dropped 3 bases and J dropped 7; count of bases not matched to a gene: 8. The CDR3 bases are TGTGCCAGCAGTGAGTCACTCAGCGGGGGTAATGAGCAGTTCTTC. This codes for CASSESLSGGNEQFF.

The CDR3 region is CASSVTNQGNQPQHF. For the CDR3, the DNA is TGTGCCAGCTCAGTCACGAACCAGGGCAATCAGCCCCAGCATTTT. V and J are TRBV18 and TRBJ1-5; D not resolved. Trimming shortened V by 5 bases and J by 2 bases, and 13 bases separated the two germline ends. This CDR3 has 15 amino acids. The germline V gene encodes CDR1 KGHSH and CDR2 LQKENI. Complete variable domain (other parts from reference TRBV18 and TRBJ1-5): NAGVMQNPRHLVRRRGQEARLRCSPMKGHSHVYWYRQLPEEGLKFMVYLQKENIIDESGMPKERFSAEFPKEGPSILRIQQVVRGDSAAYFCASSVTNQGNQPQHFGDGTRLSIL.

This clone was recorded only once. This chain connects TRBV28 to TRBJ1-2; D may be TRBD1 (6 bases). The CDR3 consists of 14 residues. The germline V gene encodes CDR1 MDHEN and CDR2 SYDVKM. Trimming pared 9 bases from V and 4 bases from J, leaving 18 bases between. As DNA, the CDR3 is TGTGCCAGTTCCTCTGCGGGGGCTGGCTATGGCTACACCTTC. Protein sequence: CASSSAGAGYGYTF.

This clone was counted a few times. The chain uses TRBV4-1 and TRBJ2-2; 14 nucleotides align to TRBD2. Per the germline V gene, CDR1 is MGHRA and CDR2 is YSYEKL. The CDR3 sequence is 19 residues long. The V gene end was trimmed by 4 bases and the J gene end by 0 bases; junction bases not matched to a gene: 7. Here the CDR3 reads CASSRWWTSGRTNTGELFF. The CDR3 bases are TGCGCCAGCAGCCGGTGGTGGACTAGCGGGAGGACGAACACCGGGGAGCTGTTTTTT.

The V call is TRBV4-3, the J call TRBJ2-5; 14 bases align to TRBD2. The germline V gene encodes CDR1 LGHNA and CDR2 YSLEER. The ends lost 3 bases at V and 5 bases at J; junction bases unmatched: 5. The CDR3 loop spans 16 amino acids. The DNA of the CDR3 is TGCGCCAGCAGCCAGAGACTAGCGGGAGGGGGTGAGACCCAGTACTTC. It encodes CASSQRLAGGGETQYF.

The table lists this clone with a few counts. V is TRBV11-3 and J is TRBJ2-5; TRBD1 matches 8 bases. V was clipped by 0 bases and J by 7 bases; unmatched bases: 4. Germline-derived CDR1 and CDR2 are SGHNT and YENEEA. The CDR3 covers 14 residues. CDR3 sequence reads: CASSLEDRAGTQYF. The CDR3 nucleotides read TGTGCCAGCAGCTTAGAGGACAGGGCAGGGACCCAGTACTTC.